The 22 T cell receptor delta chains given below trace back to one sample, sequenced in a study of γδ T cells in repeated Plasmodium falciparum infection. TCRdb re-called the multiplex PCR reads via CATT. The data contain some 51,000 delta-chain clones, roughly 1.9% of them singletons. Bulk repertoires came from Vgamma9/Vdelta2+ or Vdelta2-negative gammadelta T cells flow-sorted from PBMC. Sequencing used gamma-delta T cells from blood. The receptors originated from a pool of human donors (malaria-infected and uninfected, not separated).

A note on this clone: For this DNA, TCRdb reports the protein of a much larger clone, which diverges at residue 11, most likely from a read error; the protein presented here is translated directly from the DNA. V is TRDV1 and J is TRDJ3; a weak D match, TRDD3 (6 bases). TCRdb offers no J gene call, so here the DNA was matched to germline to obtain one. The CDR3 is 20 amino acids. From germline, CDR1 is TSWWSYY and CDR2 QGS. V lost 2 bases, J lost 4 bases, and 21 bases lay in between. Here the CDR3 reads CALGESLHLGMRWDTRQMFF. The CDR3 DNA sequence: TGTGCTCTTGGGGAATCGCTCCATCTGGGGATGCGGTGGGACACCCGACAGATGTTTTTC.

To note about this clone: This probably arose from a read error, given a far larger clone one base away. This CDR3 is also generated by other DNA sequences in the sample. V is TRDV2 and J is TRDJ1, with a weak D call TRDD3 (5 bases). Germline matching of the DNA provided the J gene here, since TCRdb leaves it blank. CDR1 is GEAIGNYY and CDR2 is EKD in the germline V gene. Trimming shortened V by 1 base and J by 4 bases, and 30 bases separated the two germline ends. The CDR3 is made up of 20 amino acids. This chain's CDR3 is CACDTVAPIRDTRRGDKLIF. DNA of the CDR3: TGTGCCTGTGACACAGTCGCTCCAATCCGCGATACAAGACGCGGCGATAAACTCATCTTT.

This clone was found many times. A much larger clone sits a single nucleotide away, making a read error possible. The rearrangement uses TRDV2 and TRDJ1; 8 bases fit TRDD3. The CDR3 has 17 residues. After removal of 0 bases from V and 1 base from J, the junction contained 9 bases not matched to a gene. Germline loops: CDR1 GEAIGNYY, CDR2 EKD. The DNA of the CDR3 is TGTGCCTGTGACACCGTTGGGGGATCCGGGGCCACCGATAAACTCATCTTT. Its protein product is CACDTVGGSGATDKLIF.

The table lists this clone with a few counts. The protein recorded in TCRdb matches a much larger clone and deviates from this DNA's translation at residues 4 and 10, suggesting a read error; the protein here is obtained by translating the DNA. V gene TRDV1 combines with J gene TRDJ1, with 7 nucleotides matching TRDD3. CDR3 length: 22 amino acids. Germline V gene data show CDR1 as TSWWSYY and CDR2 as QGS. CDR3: CALEERTFYRGMIREYTDKLIF. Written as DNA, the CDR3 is TGTGCTCTTGAGGAACGAACTTTCTACAGGGGGATGATAAGAGAGTACACCGATAAACTCATCTTT.

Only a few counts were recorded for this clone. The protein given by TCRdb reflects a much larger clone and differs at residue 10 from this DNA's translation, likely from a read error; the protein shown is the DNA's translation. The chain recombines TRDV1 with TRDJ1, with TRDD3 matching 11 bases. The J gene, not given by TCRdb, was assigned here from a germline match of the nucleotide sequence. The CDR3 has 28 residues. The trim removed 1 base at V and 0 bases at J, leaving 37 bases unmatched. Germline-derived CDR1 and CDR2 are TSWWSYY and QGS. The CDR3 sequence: CALGEPQTSLSLNWGIYANRPYTDKLIF. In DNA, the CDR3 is TGTGCTCTTGGGGAACCCCAAACTTCCCTTTCACTCAACTGGGGGATATACGCCAATCGCCCGTACACCGATAAACTCATCTTT.

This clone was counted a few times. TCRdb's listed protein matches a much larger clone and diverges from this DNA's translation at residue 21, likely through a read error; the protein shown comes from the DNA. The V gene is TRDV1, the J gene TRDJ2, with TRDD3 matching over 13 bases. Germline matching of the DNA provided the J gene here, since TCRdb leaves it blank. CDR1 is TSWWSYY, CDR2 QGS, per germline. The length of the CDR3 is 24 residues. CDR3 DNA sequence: TGTGCTCTTGGGAAGCCCCATTCCTACTGGGGTACTGGGGGATACGGAAACAAGGCAGCACGACTCTTCTTT. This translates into CALGKPHSYWGTGGYGNKAARLFF.

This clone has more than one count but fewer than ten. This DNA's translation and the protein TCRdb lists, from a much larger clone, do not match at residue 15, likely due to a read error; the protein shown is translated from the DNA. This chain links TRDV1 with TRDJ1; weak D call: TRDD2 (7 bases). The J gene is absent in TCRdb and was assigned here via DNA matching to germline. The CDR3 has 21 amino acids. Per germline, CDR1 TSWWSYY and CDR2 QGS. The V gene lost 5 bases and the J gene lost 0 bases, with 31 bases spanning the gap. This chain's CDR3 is CALGRLLPLLGIPMDTDKLIF. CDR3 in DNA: TGTGCTCTTGGGCGTCTCCTTCCTTTATTGGGGATCCCCATGGACACCGATAAACTCATCTTT.

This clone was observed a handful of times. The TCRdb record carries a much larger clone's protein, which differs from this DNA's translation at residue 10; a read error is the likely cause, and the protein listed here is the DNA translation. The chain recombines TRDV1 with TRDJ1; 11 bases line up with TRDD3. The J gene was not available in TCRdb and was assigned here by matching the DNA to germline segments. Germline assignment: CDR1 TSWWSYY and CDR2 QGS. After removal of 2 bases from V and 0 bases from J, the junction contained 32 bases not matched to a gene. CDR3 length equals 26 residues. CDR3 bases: TGTGCTCTTGGGGAAACGCGGGGGAAACTCTTCCTACAATACCTGGGGGATACCGCGTACACCGATAAACTCATCTTT. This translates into CALGETRGKLFLQYLGDTAYTDKLIF.

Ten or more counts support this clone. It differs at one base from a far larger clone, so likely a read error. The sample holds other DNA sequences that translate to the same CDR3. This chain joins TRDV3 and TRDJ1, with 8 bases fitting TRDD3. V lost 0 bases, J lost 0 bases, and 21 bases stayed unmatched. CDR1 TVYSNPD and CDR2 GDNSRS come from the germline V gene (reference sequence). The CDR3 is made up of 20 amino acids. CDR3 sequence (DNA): TGTGCCTTTAGTCCTCCTACCTTGACTGGGGGTAGGCCGTACACCGATAAACTCATCTTT. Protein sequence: CAFSPPTLTGGRPYTDKLIF.

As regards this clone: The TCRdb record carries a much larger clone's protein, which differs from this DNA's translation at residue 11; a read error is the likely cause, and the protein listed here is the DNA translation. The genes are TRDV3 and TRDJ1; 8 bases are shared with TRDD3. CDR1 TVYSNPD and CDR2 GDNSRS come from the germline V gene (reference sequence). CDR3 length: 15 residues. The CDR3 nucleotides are TGTGCCTTTCAAGGCTGGGGGAGGTACACCAATAAACTCATCTTT. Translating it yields CAFQGWGRYTNKLIF.

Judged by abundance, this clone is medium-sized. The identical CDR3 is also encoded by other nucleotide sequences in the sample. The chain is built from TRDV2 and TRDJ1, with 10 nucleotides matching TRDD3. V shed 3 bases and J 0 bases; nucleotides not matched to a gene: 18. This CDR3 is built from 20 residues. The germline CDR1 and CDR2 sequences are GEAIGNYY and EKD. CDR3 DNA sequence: TGTGCCTGTGACGCCTTCCTCGAACTGGGGGATTCTTTCTACACCGATAAACTCATCTTT. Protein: CACDAFLELGDSFYTDKLIF.

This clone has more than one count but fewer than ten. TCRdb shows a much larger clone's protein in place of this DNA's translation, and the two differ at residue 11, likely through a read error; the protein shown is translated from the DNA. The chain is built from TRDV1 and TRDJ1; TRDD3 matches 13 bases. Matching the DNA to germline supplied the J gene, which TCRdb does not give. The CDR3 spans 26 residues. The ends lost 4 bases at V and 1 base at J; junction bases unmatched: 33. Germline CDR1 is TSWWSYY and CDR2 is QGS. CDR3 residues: CALGAPRLLFHITGGYELSSTDKLIF. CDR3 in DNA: TGTGCTCTTGGGGCGCCTCGCCTTCTTTTCCATATTACTGGGGGATACGAGTTAAGTAGCACCGATAAACTCATCTTT.

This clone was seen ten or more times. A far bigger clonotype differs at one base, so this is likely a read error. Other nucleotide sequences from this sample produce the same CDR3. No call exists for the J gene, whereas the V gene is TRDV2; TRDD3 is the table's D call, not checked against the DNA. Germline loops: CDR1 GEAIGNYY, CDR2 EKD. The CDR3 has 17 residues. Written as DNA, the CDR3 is TGTGCCTGTGATATACTGGGGGATAACCGATACACCGATAAGCTCATCTTT. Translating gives CACDILGDNRYTDKLIF.

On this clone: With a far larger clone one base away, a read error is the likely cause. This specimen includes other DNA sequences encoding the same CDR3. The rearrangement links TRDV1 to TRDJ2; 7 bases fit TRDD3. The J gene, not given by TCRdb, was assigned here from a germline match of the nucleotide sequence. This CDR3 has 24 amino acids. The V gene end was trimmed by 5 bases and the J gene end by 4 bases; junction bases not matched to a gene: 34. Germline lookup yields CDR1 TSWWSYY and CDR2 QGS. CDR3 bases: TGTGCTCTTGGGAAGCGTTTGGCAATACTTTTTAAACTCCTTGGGGATATGTCGACAGCACAACTCTTCTTT. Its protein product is CALGKRLAILFKLLGDMSTAQLFF.

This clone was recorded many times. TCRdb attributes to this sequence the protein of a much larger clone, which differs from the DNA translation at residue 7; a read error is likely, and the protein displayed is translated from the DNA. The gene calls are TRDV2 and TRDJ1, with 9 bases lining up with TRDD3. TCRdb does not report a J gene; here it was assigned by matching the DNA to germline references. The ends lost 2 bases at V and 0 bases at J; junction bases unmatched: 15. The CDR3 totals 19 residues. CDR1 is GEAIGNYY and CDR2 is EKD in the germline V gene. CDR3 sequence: CACDSLPGDTSSYTDKLIF. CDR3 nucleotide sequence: TGTGCCTGTGACAGCCTACCGGGGGATACATCCTCGTACACCGATAAACTCATCTTT.

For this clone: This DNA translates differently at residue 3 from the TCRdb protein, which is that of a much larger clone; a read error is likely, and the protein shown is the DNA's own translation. CDR3 DNA: TGTGCTTTTGGGGAACTAAAAGCCCATCTACTTAGACTGGGGTTGTTAAGAGATAAACTCATCTTT. This sequence encodes CAFGELKAHLLRLGLLRDKLIF. The chain couples TRDV1 to TRDJ1; 7 positions agree with TRDD3. TCRdb gives no J gene; it was assigned here by matching the DNA to germline. CDR1 is TSWWSYY and CDR2 is QGS in the germline V gene. CDR3 length equals 22 residues.

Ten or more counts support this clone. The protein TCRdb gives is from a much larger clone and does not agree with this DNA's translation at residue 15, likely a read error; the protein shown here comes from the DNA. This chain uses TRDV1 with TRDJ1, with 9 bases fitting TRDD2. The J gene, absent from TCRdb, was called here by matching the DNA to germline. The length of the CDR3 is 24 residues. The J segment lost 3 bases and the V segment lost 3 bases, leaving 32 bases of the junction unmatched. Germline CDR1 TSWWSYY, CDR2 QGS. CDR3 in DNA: TGTGCTCTTGGGGATGGCGCCTTCCTACGAGCCATGCGGGGGGCTTCCAACCGGCCCGATAAACTCATCTTT. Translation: CALGDGAFLRAMRGASNRPDKLIF.

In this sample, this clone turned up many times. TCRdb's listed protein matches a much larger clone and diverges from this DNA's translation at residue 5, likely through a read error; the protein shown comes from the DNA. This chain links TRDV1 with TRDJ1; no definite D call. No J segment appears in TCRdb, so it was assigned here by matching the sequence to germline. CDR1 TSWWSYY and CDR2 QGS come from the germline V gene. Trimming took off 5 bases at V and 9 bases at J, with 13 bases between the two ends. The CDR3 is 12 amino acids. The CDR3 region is CALGKPRGELIF. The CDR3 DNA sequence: TGTGCTCTTGGGAAACCCCGAGGCGAACTCATCTTT.

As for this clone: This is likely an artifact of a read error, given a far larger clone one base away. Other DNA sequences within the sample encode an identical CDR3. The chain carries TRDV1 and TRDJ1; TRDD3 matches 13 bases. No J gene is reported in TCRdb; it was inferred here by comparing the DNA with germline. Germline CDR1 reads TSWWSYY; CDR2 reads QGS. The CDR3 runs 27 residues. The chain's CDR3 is CALGELIPQRTRTGGYARDPYTDKLIF. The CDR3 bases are TGTGCCCTTGGGGAACTAATCCCCCAAAGGACCCGTACTGGGGGATACGCTAGGGATCCGTACACCGATAAACTCATCTTT.

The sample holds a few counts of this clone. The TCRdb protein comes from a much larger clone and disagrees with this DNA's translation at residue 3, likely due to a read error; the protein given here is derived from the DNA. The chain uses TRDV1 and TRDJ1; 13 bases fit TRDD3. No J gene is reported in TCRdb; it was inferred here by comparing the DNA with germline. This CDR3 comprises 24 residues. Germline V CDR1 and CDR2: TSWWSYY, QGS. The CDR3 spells CAFGEAVGTVKTPYWGIRTDKLIF. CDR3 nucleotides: TGTGCTTTTGGGGAAGCGGTAGGAACGGTCAAAACTCCGTACTGGGGGATACGCACCGATAAACTCATCTTT.

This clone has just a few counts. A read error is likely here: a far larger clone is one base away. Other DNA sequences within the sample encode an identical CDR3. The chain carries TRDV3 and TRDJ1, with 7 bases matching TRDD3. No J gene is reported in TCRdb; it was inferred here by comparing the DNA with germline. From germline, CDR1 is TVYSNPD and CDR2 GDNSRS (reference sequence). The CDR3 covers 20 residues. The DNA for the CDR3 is TGTGCCTTTATATCTTCCGCTACAGTCTGGGGGGCCAGGAACACCGACAAACTCATCTTT. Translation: CAFISSATVWGARNTDKLIF.

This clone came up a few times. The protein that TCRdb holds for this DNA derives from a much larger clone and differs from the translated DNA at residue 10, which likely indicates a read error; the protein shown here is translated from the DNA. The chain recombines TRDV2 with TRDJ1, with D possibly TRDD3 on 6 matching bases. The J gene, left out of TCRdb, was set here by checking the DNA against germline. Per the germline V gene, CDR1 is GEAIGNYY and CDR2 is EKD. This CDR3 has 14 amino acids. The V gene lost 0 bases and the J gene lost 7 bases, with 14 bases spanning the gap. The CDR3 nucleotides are TGTGCCTGTGACACCATAGGGGATGCCGGTAAACTCATCTTT. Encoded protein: CACDTIGDAGKLIF.